Reported below is one T cell receptor beta chain. What it binds is not known. Per germline, CDR1 LNHNV and CDR2 YYDKDF (reference sequence). The CDR3 spans 15 residues. With V trimmed by 5 bases and J by 7 bases, 10 bases remained unmatched. This entry is derived from a study of T cell responses to AZD1222 COVID-19 vaccine. The wider study: Second doses that came at about 4 or about 12 weeks were put together. Study-wide results and caveats: Researchers took repertoire samples only after the peak T cell response had come. As reported, nearly half of all spike-specific TCRs target variant regions that are unmutated. The donor cohort was predominantly white British with a female majority, and clonal diversity may have been underestimated.

Only in-frame clones appear in the TCRdb table, and some are missing; sequencing was by immunoSEQ multiplex PCR. This table has roughly 100,000 clones, 80% to 95% appearing once. The input for sequencing was peripheral blood, taken on day 0 of AZD1222 vaccination. This chain links TRBV15 with TRBJ1-4; 7 bases match TRBD1. The source is an adult in good health. The CDR3 is CATSHRQGGSEKLFF. CDR3 DNA: TGTGCCACCAGCCATCGACAGGGAGGAAGTGAAAAACTGTTTTTT.